The next 32 T cell receptor beta chains were all read from a single sample in a study of memory CD4+ T cells and cytomegalovirus serostatus (dated by TCRdb to the late 2010s). The library was prepared using the immunoSEQ multiplex PCR assay. TCRdb holds this immuneACCESS table with in-frame rearrangements only. Some clones are missing; in checked studies, unresolved V genes explain under half, and the rest has no known cause. Here the sample has 35,000 to 50,000 clones; 75% to 85% occur a single time. 5% to 7% of the sample lies in the top ten. A FACSAria II was used to sort memory CD4+ T cells, defined as single viable CD3+CD4+CD8-CD45RO+ cells. Sequencing input: memory CD4+ T cells from blood. These receptors came from an adult in good health and CMV-seronegative.

The J gene is TRBJ1-5, the V gene TRBV19; possible D gene TRBD1, 6 bases. From germline, CDR1 is LNHDA and CDR2 SQIVND (reference sequence). This CDR3 is built from 14 residues. V was cut by 6 bases and J by 5 bases, with 14 bases left in between. The CDR3 nucleotides read TGTGCCAGTAGCCCACAGGGAGGGGATCAGCCCCAGCATTTT. It specifies CASSPQGGDQPQHF.

The V call is TRBV7-3, the J call TRBJ2-3; no clear D gene. The CDR3 is 13 amino acids. Per germline, CDR1 SGHTA and CDR2 FQGTGA. Trimming cost V 6 bases and J 4 bases, with 11 bases left between them. The CDR3 DNA reads TGTGCCAGCAGTTTAGGACCGGCAGATACGCAGTATTTT. Amino acid sequence: CASSLGPADTQYF.

As DNA, the CDR3 is TGCAGCGTTGAAGTAATAGGAGGGGTGGATGAAAAACTGTTTTTT. It is translated as CSVEVIGGVDEKLFF. The V call is TRBV29-1, the J call TRBJ1-4, with D possibly being TRBD1 (5 bases). Trimming shortened V by 1 base and J by 6 bases, and 15 bases separated the two germline ends. This CDR3 has 15 amino acids. Germline V gene sequence: CDR1 SQVTM, CDR2 ANQGSEA.

This clone came up a few times. This chain uses TRBV28 with TRBJ1-3; TRBD1 might be the D (5 bases). V was pared by 8 bases and J by 3 bases, with 17 bases between. This CDR3 spans 15 amino acids. Looked up from germline, CDR1 is MDHEN and CDR2 is SYDVKM. This CDR3 reads CASSGREDFGNTIYF. The CDR3 nucleotides read TGTGCCAGCTCTGGCAGGGAGGATTTTGGAAACACCATATATTTT.

This clone showed up just once. One end of the junction does not line up with germline, which may come from a read error. The gene calls are TRBV7-7 and TRBJ2-5; D not resolved. Germline V gene lookup returns CDR1 SSHAT and CDR2 FNYEAQ (reference sequence). The CDR3 length is 14 residues. CDR3 nucleotide sequence: TGTGCTAGCAGCTTACTGGGAAAGCAAGAGACCCAGTACTTC. Translating it yields CASSLLGKQETQYF.

This chain links TRBV28 with TRBJ1-2; the D is unclear. Germline-derived CDR1 and CDR2 are MDHEN and SYDVKM. The germline V and J ends were trimmed by 7 bases and 7 bases, with 19 bases remaining between them. This CDR3 spans 14 amino acids. This chain's CDR3 is CASTGGLVVSGYTF. CDR3 sequence (DNA): TGTGCCAGCACGGGAGGGCTCGTTGTTTCTGGCTACACCTTC.

The gene calls are TRBV28 and TRBJ2-6; D is unclear. The CDR3 runs to 13 residues. Trimming cost V 6 bases and J 6 bases, with 9 bases left between them. Germline V CDR1 and CDR2: MDHEN, SYDVKM. The CDR3 bases are TGTGCCAGCAGAACCGGGCCGGCCAACGTCCTGACTTTC. Protein: CASRTGPANVLTF.

The chain has TRBV7-9 and TRBJ2-5; 7 bases agree with TRBD2. The CDR3 is 16 amino acids. V trimming: 5 bases; J trimming: 5 bases; junction bases outside the gene matches: 14. CDR1 and CDR2 (germline): SEHNR, FQNEAQ (reference sequence). As DNA, the CDR3 is TGTGCCAGCAGCCGAGCTTCCGCGGGAGAGGGGGAGACCCAGTACTTC. As protein: CASSRASAGEGETQYF.

V and J are TRBV2 and TRBJ2-5; possibly TRBD2 for D (6 bases). The J call may not be correct, given that the DNA end is closer to TRBJ2-7. Germline V lookup: CDR1 SNHLY, CDR2 FYNNEI. This CDR3 is 13 amino acids long. CDR3 bases: TGTGCCAGCAGTGTGAGGGAGGAGAGCGAGCAGTACTTC. This gives the protein CASSVREESEQYF.

J is TRBJ2-2 and V is TRBV9, with 10 positions matching TRBD1. Germline CDR1 and CDR2: SGDLS and YYNGEE. V dropped 6 bases and J dropped 6; count of bases not matched to a gene: 8. The CDR3 consists of 15 residues. The CDR3, as DNA: TGTGCCAGCACCCGACAGGGGGCCAGTGCCGGGGAGCTGTTTTTT. It is translated as CASTRQGASAGELFF.

V gene TRBV29-1 combines with J gene TRBJ1-1; weak D call: TRBD1 (5 bases). V shed 7 bases and J shed 6 bases, with 12 bases lying between them. Germline-derived CDR1 and CDR2 are SQVTM and ANQGSEA. There are 11 residues in the CDR3. The CDR3 loop is CSARLGPEAFF. Here the CDR3 DNA reads TGCAGCGCCCGCCTGGGGCCTGAAGCTTTCTTT.

The V gene is TRBV7-9, the J gene TRBJ2-1; 11 nucleotides agree with TRBD2. Trimming removed 2 bases from V and 4 bases from J; junction bases left unmatched: 10. There are 18 residues in the CDR3. The V gene's germline CDR1 is SEHNR and CDR2 FQNEAQ (reference sequence). The CDR3 protein is CASSLPRRLAGRYNEQFF. In nucleotides, the CDR3 is TGTGCCAGCAGCTTACCGCGAAGACTAGCGGGACGGTACAATGAGCAGTTCTTC.

The chain couples TRBV28 to TRBJ2-7; 8 bases are a match to TRBD2. Germline V CDR1 and CDR2: MDHEN, SYDVKM. The CDR3 loop spans 15 amino acids. The J segment lost 2 bases and the V segment lost 5 bases, leaving 8 bases of the junction unmatched. The CDR3 nucleotides are TGTGCCAGCAGTGGGAGCGGGAGTATGACCTACGAGCAGTACTTC. Amino acids: CASSGSGSMTYEQYF.

This clone was picked up a small number of times. This rearrangement joins TRBV5-1 to TRBJ1-4; no clear D. Germline V gene data show CDR1 as SGHRS and CDR2 as YFSETQ. The CDR3 loop spans 13 amino acids. Deletions cut 3 bases from V and 3 bases from J, with 6 bases between. DNA of the CDR3: TGCGCCAGCAGCTATACCCCTAATGAAAAACTGTTTTTT. It is translated as CASSYTPNEKLFF.

The chain combines TRBV19 with TRBJ1-1; maybe TRBD1 (5 bases). This CDR3 contains 16 residues. Trimming took off 7 bases at V and 0 bases at J, with 18 bases between the two ends. The germline gives CDR1 LNHDA, CDR2 SQIVND (reference sequence). Written as DNA, the CDR3 is TGTGCCAGTACCCCGGGGGGGTTCTTCATGAACACTGAAGCTTTCTTT. This gives the protein CASTPGGFFMNTEAFF. Based on the CDR3 plus reference TRBV19 and TRBJ1-1, the full variable domain is DGGITQSPKYLFRKEGQNVTLSCEQNLNHDAMYWYRQDPGQGLRLIYYSQIVNDFQKGDIAEGYSVSREKKESFPLTVTSAQKNPTAFYLCASTPGGFFMNTEAFFGQGTRLTVV.

The table lists this clone with a few counts. The rearrangement joins TRBV15 to TRBJ1-2; no definite D call. The CDR3 has 18 residues. Germline V CDR1 and CDR2: LNHNV, YYDKDF (reference sequence). The ends were cut back, 0 bases at V and 2 bases at J, with 19 bases in the middle. The CDR3 spells CATSRDQPGSGGNYGYTF. The CDR3 nucleotides are TGTGCCACCAGCAGAGATCAACCCGGATCAGGTGGGAACTATGGCTACACCTTC.

CDR3 bases: TGTGCCAGTGAGGGGCTAGCTGGGACAGATACGCAGTATTTT. The encoded protein is CASEGLAGTDTQYF. This chain connects TRBV6-1 to TRBJ2-3; D assignment may be TRBD1 or TRBD2 (5 bases each). V lost 9 bases and J 3 bases, leaving 16 bases between the germline ends. In germline, CDR1 is MNHNS, CDR2 SASEGT. This CDR3 comprises 14 residues.

The V and J genes are TRBV27 and TRBJ1-2; 11 positions agree with TRBD1. The CDR3 has 15 amino acids. V trimming: 5 bases; J trimming: 6 bases; junction bases outside the gene matches: 8. CDR1 is MNHEY and CDR2 is SMNVEV in the germline V gene (reference sequence). CDR3 bases: TGTGCCAGCAGTCTAAAACGGGACAGGGGGGATGGCTACACCTTC. Its protein product is CASSLKRDRGDGYTF.

The V gene is TRBV18, the J gene TRBJ2-5; TRBD2 agrees at 9 bases. The V gene's germline CDR1 is KGHSH and CDR2 LQKENI. The CDR3 loop spans 15 amino acids. J was trimmed by 5 bases and V by 1 base; bases with no gene match: 5. The DNA for the CDR3 is TGTGCCAGCTCACCACGGGCTAGCGGGACGGAGACCCAGTACTTC. Its translation is CASSPRASGTETQYF.

V usage is TRBV10-3 and J usage is TRBJ2-6, with 13 positions matching TRBD2. After removal of 8 bases from V and 0 bases from J, the junction contained 13 bases not matched to a gene. In germline, CDR1 is ENHRY, CDR2 SYGVKD. This CDR3 is 20 amino acids long. The CDR3 is CAIFLGWGLAGSSGANVLTF. The CDR3 DNA is TGTGCCATCTTTTTAGGATGGGGACTAGCGGGAAGCTCTGGGGCCAACGTCCTGACTTTC.

The chain joins TRBV5-1 to TRBJ1-2; possibly TRBD1 for D (5 bases). CDR3 size: 13 residues. From germline, CDR1 is SGHRS and CDR2 YFSETQ. The V gene lost 3 bases and the J gene lost 8 bases, with 14 bases spanning the gap. The CDR3 DNA is TGCGCCAGCAGCTGGGACGGGCGGAGGGGCTACACCTTC. Amino acids: CASSWDGRRGYTF.

This chain links TRBV6-1 with TRBJ2-7; 7 bases agree with TRBD1. This CDR3 is 14 amino acids long. Unmatched junction bases numbered 10, after V lost 8 bases and J lost 3 bases. In germline, CDR1 is MNHNS, CDR2 SASEGT. The CDR3 bases are TGTGCCAGCTCAATCACAGGGGAGATCTACGAGCAGTACTTC. Encoded protein: CASSITGEIYEQYF.

A few counts support this clone. This sequence joins TRBV7-9 and TRBJ2-2; 10 bases match TRBD1. Per germline, CDR1 SEHNR and CDR2 FQNEAQ (reference sequence). V gave up 10 bases and J gave up 5 bases; unmatched junction bases: 13. The CDR3 has 16 amino acids. CDR3 residues: CAIDSGTGVGTGELFF. CDR3 DNA sequence: TGTGCCATCGACTCCGGGACAGGGGTGGGGACCGGGGAGCTGTTTTTT.

The chain recombines TRBV27 with TRBJ1-2; D possibly corresponds to TRBD1 (6 bases). CDR1 MNHEY and CDR2 SMNVEV come from the germline V gene (reference sequence). The CDR3 contains 13 residues. V lost 5 bases to trimming and J lost 13 bases, with 20 bases between them. Here the CDR3 DNA reads TGTGCCAGCAGTCCGACGTCCGGGACATCGGGCACCTTC. It translates to CASSPTSGTSGTF.

This clone has a handful of counts. This chain links TRBV29-1 with TRBJ1-2, with 11 bases lining up with TRBD1. Germline V CDR1 and CDR2: SQVTM, ANQGSEA. The V gene end was trimmed by 6 bases and the J gene end by 7 bases; junction bases not matched to a gene: 7. The CDR3 spans 13 residues. Here the CDR3 DNA reads TGCAGCGTCCTCCGGGACAGGGGGTCTGGCTACACCTTC. Protein product: CSVLRDRGSGYTF.

This clone appeared a single time. The chain is built from TRBV5-1 and TRBJ2-3; 9 nucleotides align to TRBD2. This CDR3 spans 17 amino acids. CDR1 and CDR2 from the germline V gene are SGHRS and YFSETQ. The V and J ends lost 3 bases and 4 bases, in that order; junction bases with no gene match: 12. This chain's CDR3 is CASSYRGVAGVSDTQYF. The DNA of the CDR3 is TGCGCCAGCAGCTATCGGGGGGTAGCGGGAGTGTCAGATACGCAGTATTTT.

The gene calls are TRBV6-5 and TRBJ2-3, with D perhaps assigned TRBD1 or TRBD2 (6 bases each). The CDR3 is 15 residues long. V dropped 7 bases and J dropped 0 bases, with 14 bases sitting between them. Germline CDR1 is MNHEY and CDR2 is SVGAGI. CDR3 loop: CASTKRGVSTDTQYF. The CDR3 DNA reads as TGTGCCAGCACCAAGAGGGGGGTAAGCACAGATACGCAGTATTTT.

The chain is built from TRBV5-1 and TRBJ1-4, with D unresolved. The CDR3 covers 13 residues. V was shortened by 4 bases and J by 4 bases, with 8 bases between the two germline ends. CDR1 SGHRS and CDR2 YFSETQ come from the germline V gene. The CDR3 region is CASSMNNNEKLFF. The CDR3 bases are TGCGCCAGCAGCATGAACAATAATGAAAAACTGTTTTTT.

This clone was recorded a few times. CDR3 nucleotide sequence: TGTGCCAGCAGCTTAAGGCAGGTTTACATGAACACTGAAGCTTTCTTT. This sequence encodes CASSLRQVYMNTEAFF. This chain uses TRBV5-6 with TRBJ1-1; D is uncertain. The V gene's germline CDR1 is SGHDT and CDR2 YYEEEE. Trimming removed 2 bases from V and 0 bases from J, with 14 bases in between. The CDR3 is 16 amino acids.

This clone has just a few counts. The chain joins TRBV11-2 to TRBJ2-4; the D gene could be TRBD1 or TRBD2 (5 bases each). Between the trimmed V and J ends, which lost 4 bases and 0 bases, there was a span of 16 bases. The CDR3 sequence is 17 residues long. Germline CDR1 is SGHAT and CDR2 is FQNNGV. The CDR3 sequence is CASSSVRDRLAKNIQYF. The CDR3 DNA sequence: TGTGCCAGCAGCTCAGTTCGGGACCGCTTAGCCAAAAACATTCAGTACTTC. The variable domain in full, with the rest retrieved from reference TRBV11-2 and TRBJ2-4, is EAGVAQSPRYKIIEKRQSVAFWCNPISGHATLYWYQQILGQGPKLLIQFQNNGVVDDSQLPKDRFSAERLKGVDSTLKIQPAKLEDSAVYLCASSSVRDRLAKNIQYFGAGTRLSVL.

The rearrangement joins TRBV29-1 to TRBJ2-6; the match to TRBD1 covers 10 bases. There are 15 residues in the CDR3. Per germline, CDR1 SQVTM and CDR2 ANQGSEA. J gave up 3 bases and V 4 bases, and 3 bases lay outside the gene matches. In nucleotides, the CDR3 is TGCAGCGTTGGACAGGGGGCGCTTGGGGCCAACGTCCTGACTTTC. This codes for CSVGQGALGANVLTF.

The chain has TRBV2 and TRBJ1-5; D is possibly TRBD1 (6 bases). The CDR3 consists of 15 residues. CDR1 is SNHLY and CDR2 is FYNNEI in the germline V gene. Deletions cut 7 bases from V and 3 bases from J, with 16 bases between. The CDR3 loop reads CASTEGGTPNQPQHF. In nucleotides, the CDR3 is TGTGCCAGCACCGAGGGGGGAACCCCCAATCAGCCCCAGCATTTT.